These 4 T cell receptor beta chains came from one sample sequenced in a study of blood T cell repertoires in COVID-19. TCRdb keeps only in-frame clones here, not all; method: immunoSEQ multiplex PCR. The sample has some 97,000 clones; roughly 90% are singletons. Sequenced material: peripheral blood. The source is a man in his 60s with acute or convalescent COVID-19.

CDR3 loop: CASSFSQGAYEQYF. For the CDR3, the DNA is TGCGCCAGCAGCTTTTCGCAGGGGGCCTACGAGCAGTACTTC. The chain has TRBV5-1 and TRBJ2-7; TRBD1 matches at 7 bases. The CDR3 is made up of 14 amino acids. CDR1 and CDR2 from the germline V gene are SGHRS and YFSETQ. J gave up 2 bases and V 2 bases, and 4 bases lay outside the gene matches.

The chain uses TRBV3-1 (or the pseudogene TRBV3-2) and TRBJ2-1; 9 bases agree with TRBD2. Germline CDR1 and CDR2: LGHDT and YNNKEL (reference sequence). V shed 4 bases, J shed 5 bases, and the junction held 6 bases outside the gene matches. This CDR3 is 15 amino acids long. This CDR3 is CASSPRAGGDNEQFF. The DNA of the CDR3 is TGTGCCAGCAGCCCTAGGGCGGGAGGGGACAATGAGCAGTTCTTC.

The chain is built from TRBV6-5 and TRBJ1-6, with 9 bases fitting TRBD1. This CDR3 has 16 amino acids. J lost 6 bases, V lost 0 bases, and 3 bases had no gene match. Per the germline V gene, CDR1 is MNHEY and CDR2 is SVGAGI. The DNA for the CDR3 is TGTGCCAGCAGTTACTCGACGGACAGGGGTAATTCACCCCTCCACTTT. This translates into CASSYSTDRGNSPLHF.

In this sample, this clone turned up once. DNA for the CDR3: TGTGCCAGTAGTAATTCTGTAGCGGGACCTTACAATGAGCAGTTCTTC. Its protein product is CASSNSVAGPYNEQFF. V usage is TRBV19 and J usage is TRBJ2-1; 8 bases are shared with TRBD2. Germline V gene lookup returns CDR1 LNHDA and CDR2 SQIVND (reference sequence). The CDR3 contains 16 residues. The V segment lost 4 bases and the J segment 4 bases; nucleotides outside the gene matches: 9.